The 10 T cell receptor beta chains below all came from one sample that was sequenced in a study of blood T cells in healthy people across ages. It was with a sample-barcoded 5' primer and a J-beta primer mix that a second PCR of roughly 7 to 12 cycles was run. Each CDR3 protein is one row after TCRdb ran MiXCR on the 5' RACE reads. The data show approximately 400,000 distinct CDR3 sequences, more than 45% seen once. The sequencing input was blood. The receptors were sampled from a man in his fifties or sixties in good health.

On this clonotype itself: A junction boundary mismatches the germline segment, possibly from a read error. The chain links TRBV5-1 to TRBJ2-5; unclear D gene. The germline V gene has CDR1 SGHRS and CDR2 YFSETQ. The CDR3 loop spans 12 amino acids. CDR3 sequence (DNA): TGCGCCGGCAGCCCTGACCAAGAGACCCAGTACTTC. It translates to CAGSPDQETQYF.

The J gene is TRBJ2-7, the V gene TRBV4-2; 9 nucleotides align to TRBD1. V trimming: 1 base; J trimming: 3 bases; junction bases outside the gene matches: 4. Germline V gene data show CDR1 as LGHNA and CDR2 as YNFKEQ. The length of the CDR3 is 15 residues. The CDR3 reads CASSQGDRGGYEQYF. CDR3 DNA sequence: TGTGCCAGCAGCCAAGGAGACAGGGGGGGCTACGAGCAGTACTTC.

As DNA, the CDR3 is TGTGCCAGCAGTTCCACGACAGGGTACTACGAGCAGTACTTC. Translating gives CASSSTTGYYEQYF. The V call is TRBV12-3 or TRBV12-4, the J call TRBJ2-7; 7 positions agree with TRBD1. V was clipped by 4 bases and J by 3 bases; unmatched bases: 6. The length of the CDR3 is 14 residues.

The CDR3 reads CSVGGIGVIQYF. The CDR3 DNA is TGCAGCGTGGGGGGAATTGGGGTAATTCAGTACTTC. V is TRBV29-1 and J is TRBJ2-4; D may be TRBD2 (6 bases). The germline CDR1 and CDR2 sequences are SQVTM and ANQGSEA. The CDR3 is 12 amino acids. V was shortened by 6 bases and J by 10 bases, with 16 bases between the two germline ends. The whole variable domain, remainder taken from reference TRBV29-1 and TRBJ2-4, is SAVISQKPSRDICQRGTSLTIQCQVDSQVTMMFWYRQQPGQSLTLIATANQGSEATYESGFVIDKFPISRPNLTFSTLTVSNMSPEDSSIYLCSVGGIGVIQYFGAGTRLSVL.

This clonotype was counted at least ten times. J is TRBJ2-3 and V is TRBV6-5, with D maybe TRBD1 (5 bases). Trimming removed 6 bases at V and 5 bases at J, with 15 bases between. This CDR3 has 14 residues. Per the germline V gene, CDR1 is MNHEY and CDR2 is SVGAGI. This chain's CDR3 is CASRMTELGDTQYF. In DNA form, the CDR3 reads TGTGCCAGCAGGATGACAGAGCTAGGAGATACGCAGTATTTT.

This chain connects TRBV5-6 to TRBJ2-7, with a tentative D call TRBD1 (6 bases). Germline V lookup: CDR1 SGHDT, CDR2 YYEEEE. Trimming left V 4 bases short and J 6 bases short, with 11 bases between. This CDR3 region has 12 residues. Here the CDR3 reads CASSTQGCEQYF. The CDR3 bases are TGTGCCAGCAGCACGCAGGGGTGCGAGCAGTACTTC.

The CDR3 here is CASSLTTTNYGYTF. CDR3 in DNA: TGTGCCAGCAGCTTGACAACTACTAACTATGGCTACACCTTC. The chain joins TRBV7-2 to TRBJ1-2; D remains ambiguous. This CDR3 is 14 amino acids long. Germline CDR1 SGHTA, CDR2 FQGNSA. With 3 bases removed from V and 0 bases from J, the gap between germline ends came to 8 bases.

The rearrangement joins TRBV7-2 to TRBJ2-7, with TRBD1 identical over 7 bases. This CDR3 has 16 residues. CDR1 is SGHTA and CDR2 is FQGNSA in the germline V gene. With 7 bases clipped from V and 3 bases from J, the junction kept 15 bases outside the gene matches. Written as DNA, the CDR3 is TGTGCCAGCAACCAAGCTATAGACAGGGTAAACTACGAGCAGTACTTC. This codes for CASNQAIDRVNYEQYF.

The chain couples TRBV6-2 or TRBV6-3 to TRBJ2-1; TRBD2 matches 7 bases. Germline CDR1 MNHEY, CDR2 SVGEGT. There are 13 residues in the CDR3. V was pared by 7 bases and J by 12 bases, with 12 bases of the junction left unmatched. CDR3 residues: CASNDLGEGWQFF. CDR3 DNA: TGTGCCAGCAACGATTTGGGGGAGGGGTGGCAGTTCTTC.

This clonotype showed up many times. The chain couples TRBV10-3 to TRBJ1-2; D might be TRBD1 (5 bases). The germline V and J ends were trimmed by 3 bases and 4 bases, with 12 bases remaining between them. CDR3 length equals 14 residues. Looked up from germline, CDR1 is ENHRY and CDR2 is SYGVKD. The CDR3 coding sequence is TGTGCCATCAGTGATGGCAGGGCGACCTATGGCTACACCTTC. This gives the protein CAISDGRATYGYTF.